This section outlines one TCR beta chain sequence together with its context. Its matching antigen is unknown. TCRdb ran MiXCR on the reads and lists one entry per CDR3 protein. The table shows about 450,000 distinct CDR3 sequences, with around 32% occurring only once. The data were obtained in a study of T cell repertoires in cytomegalovirus infection. Study as a whole: Based on public TCR beta signatures, there were indications of CMV infection and of a matching HLA type. General observations from the study: Summed public TCR beta family frequency identified CMV carriers bearing the relevant HLA. Dominating the ex vivo response were HLA-C-restricted CMV-specific TCR beta clonotypes.

Germline V lookup: CDR1 LNHNV, CDR2 YYDKDF (reference sequence). This CDR3 contains 15 residues. Trimming cost V 6 bases and J 0 bases, with 11 bases left between them. The rearrangement uses TRBV15 and TRBJ1-4, with D possibly TRBD1 on 5 matching bases. Sequenced: PBMCs. The receptor comes from a human donor in good health (CMV status not recorded). Some clones in this sample may be carry-over from other donors' samples. CDR3 in amino acids: CATSDRDATNEKLFF. CDR3 DNA sequence: TGTGCCACCAGTGACAGAGATGCAACTAATGAAAAACTGTTTTTT.